This T cell receptor (beta chain) was sequenced during a study of graft-versus-host responses after intestinal transplantation. Only in-frame clones appear in the TCRdb table, and some are missing; sequencing was by immunoSEQ multiplex PCR. The sample includes tens of thousands of clones, 80% to 85% of them seen just once. This clone was found once. In germline, CDR1 is SNHLY, CDR2 FYNNEI. Between the trimmed V and J ends, which lost 7 bases and 5 bases, there was a span of 11 bases. CDR3 size: 12 residues. The sample in question was PBMCs, obtained more than 950 days after transplant. The receptor was derived from a human patient who received an intestinal transplant, so some T cells may come from the graft donor. The chain is built from TRBV2 and TRBJ1-1; D is undetermined. CDR3 nucleotides: TGTGCCAGCAAAAGGGAGTCGACTGAAGCTTTCTTT. Protein sequence: CASKRESTEAFF.